This is a list of T cell receptor beta chains from one sample in a study of shared clonotypes between healthy human individuals. Method: immunoSEQ multiplex PCR; TCRdb's copy keeps in-frame clones and lacks some. The sample yields more than 2,000,000 clones, approximately 95% seen once. The sequenced sample consisted of naive CD4+ T cells from PBMCs. The source is a man aged 18 to 30 in good health. Some clones in this sample may be carry-over from other donors' samples. Each CDR3 is given with its conserved first and last residue. The order of the fields is V gene, CDR3 length, clone size, J gene, D gene, CDR3 protein, CDR3 DNA. The D gene is left open where the match is weak. Part of the rows lack a size; the others show once, few, many or a class for expanded clones.

TRBV29-1	12	NA	TRBJ2-7	NA	CSVGWGRDEQYF	TGCAGCGTAGGGTGGGGAAGGGACGAGCAGTACTTC
TRBV5-1	13	NA	TRBJ1-1	NA	CASSFDLNTEAFF	TGCGCCAGCAGCTTTGACCTGAACACTGAAGCTTTCTTT
TRBV5-4	17	NA	TRBJ1-2	NA	CASSLGTGVGLNYGYTF	TGTGCCAGCAGCTTGGGGACTGGCGTGGGCCTTAACTATGGCTACACCTTC
TRBV28	11	few	TRBJ1-2	NA	CASRTGYGYTF	TGTGCCAGCAGAACAGGGTATGGCTACACCTTC
TRBV5-1	15	NA	TRBJ2-7	NA	CASSLGGRVPYEQYF	TGCGCCAGCAGCTTGGGGGGCAGGGTACCCTACGAGCAGTACTTC
TRBV4-3	15	NA	TRBJ1-2	NA	CASSRQAAGTYGYTF	TGCGCCAGCAGCCGCCAAGCGGCGGGCACGTATGGCTACACCTTC
TRBV27	17	NA	TRBJ2-1	NA	CASSRRVSAEPYNEQFF	TGTGCCAGCAGCCGCCGCGTTAGCGCAGAACCCTACAATGAGCAGTTCTTC
TRBV6-5	12	NA	TRBJ2-7	NA	CASSYRGAEQYF	TGTGCCAGCAGTTACCGGGGGGCCGAGCAGTACTTC
TRBV4-2	17	NA	TRBJ1-3	NA	CASSQDRRELSGNTIYF	TGTGCCAGCAGCCAAGACAGGAGGGAGCTCTCTGGAAACACCATATATTTT
TRBV5-1	15	NA	TRBJ2-5	TRBD1	CASSLVSGGEETQYF	TGCGCCAGCAGCTTGGTCTCAGGGGGCGAAGAGACCCAGTACTTC
TRBV7-9	15	once	TRBJ2-2	TRBD1	CASSPHIQGSGELFF	TGTGCCAGCAGCCCACACATACAGGGGTCCGGGGAGCTGTTTTTT
TRBV7-8	14	NA	TRBJ1-1	NA	CASSFRRLNTEAFF	TGTGCCAGCAGCTTTAGACGGTTGAACACTGAAGCTTTCTTT
TRBV5-1	14	NA	TRBJ1-1	NA	CASSLRPGSTEAFF	TGCGCCAGCAGCTTGCGACCGGGGAGTACTGAAGCTTTCTTT
TRBV30	15	NA	TRBJ2-2	NA	CAWSDSGRNTGELFF	TGTGCCTGGAGTGACTCGGGACGAAACACCGGGGAGCTGTTTTTT
TRBV14	14	NA	TRBJ1-1	TRBD1	CASSPDRGGTEAFF	TGTGCCAGCAGCCCGGACAGGGGAGGTACTGAAGCTTTCTTT
TRBV6-1	14	NA	TRBJ1-3	TRBD1	CASSARDRGNTIYF	TGTGCCAGCAGTGCACGGGACAGGGGGAACACCATATATTTT
TRBV9	15	NA	TRBJ2-7	NA	CASSVAPGSSYEQYF	TGTGCCAGCAGCGTAGCTCCCGGTAGCTCCTACGAGCAGTACTTC
TRBV18	14	NA	TRBJ2-7	NA	CASSPNRDTYEQYF	TGTGCCAGCTCCCCGAACAGGGATACCTACGAGCAGTACTTC
TRBV5-1	15	NA	TRBJ2-2	TRBD2	CASSQLAGQAGELFF	TGCGCCAGCAGCCAACTAGCGGGACAGGCCGGGGAGCTGTTTTTT
TRBV4-2	13	NA	TRBJ2-5	NA	CASSPQGKETQYF	TGTGCCAGCAGCCCGCAGGGTAAGGAGACCCAGTACTTC
TRBV7-2	17	NA	TRBJ1-2	NA	CASSLRGSTGHSGGYTF	TGTGCCAGCAGCCTCAGAGGCTCAACAGGCCACTCGGGTGGCTACACCTTC
TRBV7-3	14	NA	TRBJ2-5	TRBD2	CASSQGTSKETQYF	TGTGCCAGCAGCCAAGGGACTAGCAAAGAGACCCAGTACTTC
TRBV10-3	13	NA	TRBJ2-5	NA	CAIGLSVQETQYF	TGTGCCATCGGGTTGAGCGTCCAAGAGACCCAGTACTTC
TRBV6-5	11	NA	TRBJ1-1	NA	CGTWGAVGAFF	TGTGGCACTTGGGGGGCGGTCGGAGCTTTCTTT
TRBV5-1	15	NA	TRBJ1-1	NA	CASSPAGLANTEAFF	TGCGCCAGCAGCCCGGCAGGGTTGGCGAACACTGAAGCTTTCTTT
TRBV9	16	NA	TRBJ2-5	TRBD1	CASSVLMGQFQETQYF	TGTGCCAGCAGCGTACTAATGGGACAGTTCCAAGAGACCCAGTACTTC
TRBV6-5	16	NA	TRBJ2-1	NA	CASSYRGYSSYNEQFF	TGTGCCAGCAGTTATCGCGGGTATAGCTCCTACAATGAGCAGTTCTTC
TRBV2	17	NA	TRBJ2-6	TRBD1	CASSEGQGVGGANVLTF	TGTGCCAGCAGCGAAGGACAGGGGGTGGGAGGGGCCAACGTCCTGACTTTC
TRBV5-4	13	NA	TRBJ2-3	NA	CASSSLSTDTQYF	TGTGCCAGCAGCTCCCTATCCACAGATACGCAGTATTTT
TRBV10-3	14	NA	TRBJ2-1	NA	CAISESLARNEQFF	TGTGCCATCAGTGAGTCCCTAGCTCGGAATGAGCAGTTCTTC
TRBV28	14	NA	TRBJ2-1	TRBD1	CASSSRQGAYEQFF	TGTGCCAGCAGTAGCCGACAGGGGGCCTATGAGCAGTTCTTC
TRBV9	17	NA	TRBJ1-1	NA	CASSVGRGGTVNTEAFF	TGTGCCAGCAGCGTAGGTCGGGGAGGGACGGTGAACACTGAAGCTTTCTTT
TRBV7-2	15	NA	TRBJ1-2	NA	CASSTRGGTSYGYTF	TGTGCCAGCAGCACCCGGGGGGGTACTAGCTATGGCTACACCTTC
TRBV28	13	NA	TRBJ1-2	NA	CASRPGPIYGYTF	TGTGCCAGCAGGCCGGGACCGATCTATGGCTACACCTTC
TRBV30	13	NA	TRBJ2-2	TRBD1	CAWSMTGAGELFF	TGTGCCTGGTCCATGACAGGGGCCGGGGAGCTGTTTTTT
TRBV27	16	once	TRBJ1-3	NA	CASSLTSPNSGNTIYF	TGTGCCAGCAGTCTGACGAGTCCAAACTCTGGAAACACCATATATTTT
TRBV27	13	NA	TRBJ1-2	TRBD1	CASSRTGNYGYTF	TGTGCCAGCAGCCGGACAGGGAACTATGGCTACACCTTC
TRBV2	14	NA	TRBJ2-5	NA	CASSNNGFQETQYF	TGTGCCAGCAGTAACAATGGGTTCCAAGAGACCCAGTACTTC
TRBV28	15	NA	TRBJ1-4	TRBD1	CASSSGQGFNEKLFF	TGTGCCAGCAGTTCGGGACAGGGCTTTAATGAAAAACTGTTTTTT
TRBV6-6	15	NA	TRBJ1-4	TRBD1	CASLLDRATNEKLFF	TGTGCCAGTCTATTGGACAGGGCTACTAATGAAAAACTGTTTTTT
TRBV28	13	NA	TRBJ1-1	TRBD1	CASSLWGTGEAFF	TGTGCCAGCAGTTTATGGGGGACAGGCGAAGCTTTCTTT
TRBV7-8	15	NA	TRBJ2-5	TRBD1	CASSSRQGGAETQYF	TGTGCCAGCAGCTCACGACAGGGTGGCGCAGAGACCCAGTACTTC
TRBV7-2	14	NA	TRBJ1-4	TRBD1	CASSPQGLGEKLFF	TGTGCCAGCAGCCCACAGGGGCTGGGTGAAAAACTGTTTTTT
TRBV2	14	NA	TRBJ2-7	NA	CASSEQGLFYEQYF	TGTGCCAGCAGTGAGCAGGGACTTTTCTACGAGCAGTACTTC
TRBV6-5	14	NA	TRBJ2-5	NA	CASRQAGLGETQYF	TGTGCCAGCAGGCAAGCGGGCTTGGGGGAGACCCAGTACTTC
TRBV27	14	NA	TRBJ2-7	TRBD2	CASRNTGGRYEQYF	TGTGCCAGCCGAAATACGGGAGGGCGGTACGAGCAGTACTTC
TRBV6-1	13	NA	TRBJ2-7	NA	CASSDGLIYEQYF	TGTGCCAGCAGTGACGGACTGATCTACGAGCAGTACTTC
TRBV19	15	NA	TRBJ2-1	TRBD2	CASRTQLLAGNEQFF	TGTGCCAGTAGGACCCAACTTCTAGCGGGCAATGAGCAGTTCTTC
TRBV2	14	NA	TRBJ2-5	TRBD2	CASSRGLVQETQYF	TGTGCCAGCAGCCGCGGACTAGTACAAGAGACCCAGTACTTC
TRBV2	13	NA	TRBJ1-1	NA	CASSEAVGSEAFF	TGTGCCAGCAGTGAAGCGGTGGGATCGGAGGCTTTCTTT
TRBV5-4	16	NA	TRBJ2-1	NA	CASSPYSGAAGNEQFF	TGTGCCAGCAGCCCATATAGCGGAGCGGCCGGCAATGAGCAGTTCTTC
TRBV4-1	16	once	TRBJ2-1	NA	CASSQVLRGLTYEQFF	TGCGCCAGCAGCCAGGTACTACGGGGGCTTACATATGAGCAGTTCTTC
TRBV6-1	16	NA	TRBJ2-2	NA	CASSALWTTNTGELFF	TGTGCCAGCAGTGCCCTGTGGACCACGAACACCGGGGAGCTGTTTTTT
TRBV7-9	12	NA	TRBJ1-2	NA	CASSQIMDGYTF	TGTGCCAGCAGCCAAATTATGGATGGCTACACCTTC
TRBV11-2	14	NA	TRBJ2-7	TRBD2	CASSLGGSSYEQYF	TGTGCCAGCAGCTTAGGCGGGAGCTCCTACGAGCAGTACTTC
TRBV7-9	12	NA	TRBJ1-1	NA	CASSRTDTEAFF	TGTGCCAGCAGCCGAACGGACACTGAAGCTTTCTTT
TRBV28	15	NA	TRBJ1-5	NA	CASSLPQGLGQPQHF	TGTGCCAGCAGTTTACCTCAGGGGTTGGGGCAGCCCCAGCATTTT
TRBV18	14	NA	TRBJ2-7	NA	CASSPRGQAYEQYF	TGTGCCAGCTCACCAAGGGGACAAGCCTACGAGCAGTACTTC
TRBV9	16	NA	TRBJ2-3	TRBD2	CASSTRLATSTDTQYF	TGTGCCAGCAGCACTAGACTAGCAACTAGCACAGATACGCAGTATTTT